Each of the 26 T cell receptor beta chains below was sequenced from the same sample in a study of cytotoxic CD8 clonotypes in ibrutinib-treated CLL. Profiled with immunoSEQ multiplex PCR; TCRdb holds only in-frame clones, not every one. This table has some 76,000 clones, around 78% appearing once. The sequencing here drew on PBMCs, taken after 24 months of ibrutinib treatment. Every receptor here comes from a human donor with chronic lymphocytic leukemia.

The V and J genes are TRBV7-3 and TRBJ2-6; 7 bases align to TRBD1. V lost 5 bases to trimming and J lost 0 bases; unmatched junction nucleotides: 10. CDR3 length: 18 amino acids. Looked up from germline, CDR1 is SGHTA and CDR2 is FQGTGA. CDR3 sequence reads: CASSPQDRSSSGANVLTF. DNA for the CDR3: TGTGCCAGCAGCCCCCAGGACAGGTCCTCCTCTGGGGCCAACGTCCTGACTTTC.

This chain uses TRBV20-1 with TRBJ2-7; D remains unclear. The CDR3 contains 11 residues. Between the trimmed V and J ends, which lost 5 bases and 5 bases, there was a span of 10 bases. CDR1 and CDR2 from the germline V gene are DFQATT and SNEGSKA (reference sequence). The CDR3 sequence is CSAWVVNEQYF. DNA for the CDR3: TGCAGTGCTTGGGTAGTAAACGAGCAGTACTTC.

The chain carries TRBV2 and TRBJ2-5; D not certain. This CDR3 has 13 amino acids. With 7 bases removed from V and 1 base from J, the gap between germline ends came to 10 bases. Per the germline V gene, CDR1 is SNHLY and CDR2 is FYNNEI. This CDR3 is CASNREIQETQYF. DNA for the CDR3: TGTGCCAGCAACCGAGAGATCCAAGAGACCCAGTACTTC.

The rearrangement joins TRBV11-2 to TRBJ1-3; D perhaps matches TRBD1 (5 bases). Trimming removed 0 bases from V and 7 bases from J, with 13 bases in between. This CDR3 region has 15 residues. From germline, CDR1 is SGHAT and CDR2 FQNNGV. The CDR3, as DNA: TGTGCCAGCAGCTTAGACACAGGAACATCCAACACCATATATTTT. Protein product: CASSLDTGTSNTIYF.

J is TRBJ2-2 and V is TRBV11-2; a weak D match, TRBD1 (6 bases). In germline, CDR1 is SGHAT, CDR2 FQNNGV. Trimming pared 5 bases from V and 2 bases from J, leaving 15 bases between. CDR3 length: 16 amino acids. Written as DNA, the CDR3 is TGTGCCAGCAGCGCAACAGGGATCATCAACACCGGGGAGCTGTTTTTT. Translating gives CASSATGIINTGELFF.

The genes are TRBV28 and TRBJ2-1; D may be TRBD2 (5 bases). The CDR3 length is 14 residues. The germline V and J ends were trimmed by 7 bases and 0 bases, with 10 bases remaining between them. Germline V gene lookup returns CDR1 MDHEN and CDR2 SYDVKM. The CDR3 sequence: CASIEGSSYNEQFF. The CDR3 region has the DNA TGTGCCAGCATAGAGGGAAGCTCCTACAATGAGCAGTTCTTC.

The V call is TRBV4-2, the J call TRBJ2-3; 10 bases map to TRBD1. V lost 1 base and J lost 6; bases outside the gene matches: 10. CDR1 is LGHNA, CDR2 YNFKEQ, per germline. CDR3 length: 17 residues. The CDR3 coding sequence is TGTGCCAGCAGCCAAGCTTCCGGGACAGGGGTTATGGATACGCAGTATTTT. Protein: CASSQASGTGVMDTQYF.

This chain connects TRBV7-9 to TRBJ2-1; D remains ambiguous. V was shortened by 2 bases and J by 0 bases, with 14 bases between the two germline ends. The germline CDR1 and CDR2 sequences are SEHNR and FQNEAQ (reference sequence). The CDR3 has 17 amino acids. The DNA for the CDR3 is TGTGCCAGCAGCTTAAGTCCATTATTCAGCTCCTACAATGAGCAGTTCTTC. This translates into CASSLSPLFSSYNEQFF.

This clone was counted a few times. This rearrangement joins TRBV7-6 to TRBJ1-2; 9 nucleotides match TRBD1. The CDR3 is made up of 15 amino acids. From germline, CDR1 is SGHVS and CDR2 FNYEAQ. The V segment lost 5 bases and the J segment 4 bases; nucleotides outside the gene matches: 8. The DNA of the CDR3 is TGTGCCAGCAGCAGCCATGGGACAGGGACCTATGGCTACACCTTC. Amino acid sequence: CASSSHGTGTYGYTF.

This chain uses TRBV19 with TRBJ1-2; D is perhaps TRBD1 (5 bases). This CDR3 spans 14 amino acids. The germline V and J ends were trimmed by 6 bases and 1 base, with 12 bases remaining between them. The germline V gene has CDR1 LNHDA and CDR2 SQIVND (reference sequence). The CDR3 reads CASSPLDSNYGYTF. The CDR3 bases are TGTGCCAGTAGCCCCCTCGACAGTAACTATGGCTACACCTTC.

A single count supports this clone. This chain connects TRBV28 to TRBJ2-1; 8 bases agree with TRBD1. This CDR3 is built from 15 residues. Germline V gene lookup returns CDR1 MDHEN and CDR2 SYDVKM. With V trimmed by 6 bases and J by 6 bases, 10 bases remained unmatched. CDR3 in amino acids: CASRSLGTGVNEQFF. The CDR3 coding sequence is TGTGCCAGCAGGTCTTTGGGGACAGGCGTCAATGAGCAGTTCTTC. The whole variable domain, remainder taken from reference TRBV28 and TRBJ2-1, is DVKVTQSSRYLVKRTGEKVFLECVQDMDHENMFWYRQDPGLGLRLIYFSYDVKMKEKGDIPEGYSVSREKKERFSLILESASTNQTSMYLCASRSLGTGVNEQFFGPGTRLTVL.

This rearrangement joins TRBV5-1 to TRBJ2-7; the match to TRBD2 covers 8 bases. Germline values: CDR1 SGHRS, CDR2 YFSETQ. The V segment lost 0 bases and the J segment 2 bases; nucleotides outside the gene matches: 7. This CDR3 spans 16 amino acids. CDR3 in amino acids: CASSLGRSSGTYEQYF. The CDR3 DNA reads TGCGCCAGCAGCTTGGGCCGTAGTAGCGGGACCTACGAGCAGTACTTC.

The chain is built from TRBV5-6 and TRBJ2-7, with TRBD1 identical over 8 bases. V was clipped by 3 bases and J by 5 bases; unmatched bases: 4. CDR1 is SGHDT, CDR2 YYEEEE, per germline. This CDR3 contains 13 residues. The CDR3 reads CASSSDRGDEQYF. CDR3 sequence (DNA): TGTGCCAGCAGCTCTGACAGGGGAGACGAGCAGTACTTC. The full variable domain, rest sourced from reference TRBV5-6 and TRBJ2-7, is DAGVTQSPTHLIKTRGQQVTLRCSPKSGHDTVSWYQQALGQGPQFIFQYYEEEERQRGNFPDRFSGHQFPNYSSELNVNALLLGDSALYLCASSSDRGDEQYFGPGTRLTVT.

This clone appeared a single time. The chain combines TRBV14 with TRBJ2-7; the D is unclear. Per germline, CDR1 SGHDN and CDR2 FVKESK. The CDR3 spans 11 residues. Trimming took 6 bases from V and 7 from J, leaving 10 bases between them. The CDR3 reads CASSSTLEQYF. In nucleotides, the CDR3 is TGTGCCAGCAGTTCTACTTTGGAGCAGTACTTC.

The chain is built from TRBV28 and TRBJ1-2; D might be TRBD1 (5 bases). The CDR3 loop spans 12 amino acids. Trimming removed 3 bases from V and 7 bases from J, with 9 bases in between. Germline lookup yields CDR1 MDHEN and CDR2 SYDVKM. CDR3 in DNA: TGTGCCAGCAGTTTCCGAGGGGCTGGCTACACCTTC. Encoded protein: CASSFRGAGYTF.

A note on this clone: One end of the junction varies from germline; a read error may be responsible. The rearrangement uses TRBV10-3 and TRBJ2-5; tentative D call: TRBD1 (6 bases). The CDR3 is made up of 13 amino acids. The V gene's germline CDR1 is ENHRY and CDR2 SYGVKD. CDR3 region: CAINGQLQESQYF. CDR3 coding DNA: TGTGCCATCAACGGACAGCTCCAAGAGTCCCAGTACTTC.

The chain employs TRBV5-1 and TRBJ2-7; TRBD1 matches 7 bases. The junction had 16 bases not matched to a gene; V was cut back by 4 bases and J by 12 bases. The CDR3 extends over 14 amino acids. CDR1 is SGHRS and CDR2 is YFSETQ in the germline V gene. CDR3 loop: CASSGDRSYERWYF. DNA of the CDR3: TGCGCCAGCAGCGGGGACAGATCCTACGAGCGTTGGTACTTC.

The rearrangement joins TRBV6-1 to TRBJ2-7, with 11 bases lining up with TRBD2. Germline V gives CDR1 MNHNS, CDR2 SASEGT. The CDR3 is 15 amino acids. V dropped 1 base and J dropped 6; count of bases not matched to a gene: 5. The CDR3 loop reads CASSEETSGNSEQYF. The CDR3 nucleotides are TGTGCCAGCAGTGAAGAGACTAGCGGGAACTCCGAGCAGTACTTC.

There are a few counts of this clone. The chain couples TRBV11-3 to TRBJ2-1; TRBD2 agrees at 9 bases. The ends lost 1 base at V and 7 bases at J; junction bases unmatched: 11. The CDR3 has 17 amino acids. Germline V gives CDR1 SGHNT, CDR2 YENEEA. Here the CDR3 reads CASSLVLAGGDVNEQFF. The CDR3 DNA reads as TGTGCCAGCAGCTTAGTCCTGGCGGGAGGGGACGTAAATGAGCAGTTCTTC.

The V gene is TRBV7-6, the J gene TRBJ2-4; weak D call: TRBD1 (6 bases). From germline, CDR1 is SGHVS and CDR2 FNYEAQ. The CDR3 loop spans 14 amino acids. V was clipped by 0 bases and J by 4 bases, with 7 bases between them. This CDR3 is CASSLAQGKNIQYF. In DNA, the CDR3 is TGTGCCAGCAGCTTAGCGCAGGGGAAAAACATTCAGTACTTC.

The gene calls are TRBV11-2 and TRBJ2-3; 14 nucleotides line up with TRBD2. The CDR3 contains 16 residues. Trimming took 5 bases from V and 6 from J; bases not matched to a gene: 7. Looked up from germline, CDR1 is SGHAT and CDR2 is FQNNGV. The chain's CDR3 is CASSPGLAGDGDTQYF. The CDR3, as DNA: TGTGCCAGCAGCCCGGGACTAGCGGGAGATGGTGATACGCAGTATTTT.

This chain joins TRBV18 and TRBJ1-3; possibly TRBD1 for D (5 bases). The V gene lost 0 bases and the J gene lost 2 bases, with 11 bases spanning the gap. Germline CDR1 is KGHSH and CDR2 is LQKENI. The CDR3 spans 16 residues. CDR3 in amino acids: CASSPPLGGPGNTIYF. The CDR3 DNA reads as TGTGCCAGCTCACCACCGTTGGGGGGACCTGGAAACACCATATATTTT.

The V call is TRBV4-1, the J call TRBJ2-3, with TRBD2 matching over 12 bases. Germline V gene lookup returns CDR1 MGHRA and CDR2 YSYEKL. V shed 5 bases, J shed 4 bases, and the junction held 10 bases outside the gene matches. The length of the CDR3 is 17 residues. CDR3 loop: CASSSRLAGVGADTQYF. In DNA, the CDR3 is TGCGCCAGCAGCTCACGACTAGCGGGAGTGGGCGCAGATACGCAGTATTTT.

The gene calls are TRBV19 and TRBJ1-4; D is unresolved. The CDR3 covers 13 residues. The V and J ends lost 5 bases and 8 bases respectively, with 12 bases between them. Germline CDR1 is LNHDA and CDR2 is SQIVND (reference sequence). CDR3 DNA: TGTGCCAGTAGTTCGGACCGCGGGGAAAAACTGTTTTTT. It specifies CASSSDRGEKLFF.

The genes are TRBV30 and TRBJ2-2, with 10 bases fitting TRBD2. Germline V CDR1 and CDR2: GTSNPN, SVGIG (reference sequence). V dropped 4 bases and J dropped 4; count of bases not matched to a gene: 6. The CDR3 covers 15 residues. In DNA form, the CDR3 reads TGTGCCTGGAAACTAGCGGGATTCCTCACCGGGGAGCTGTTTTTT. It encodes CAWKLAGFLTGELFF.

The chain employs TRBV18 and TRBJ2-7; 7 bases fit TRBD1. CDR1 and CDR2 (germline): KGHSH, LQKENI. The CDR3 extends over 15 amino acids. Unmatched junction bases numbered 3, after V lost 0 bases and J lost 1 base. The CDR3 coding sequence is TGTGCCAGCTCACCACCCAACAGGGGATCCTACGAGCAGTACTTC. As protein: CASSPPNRGSYEQYF.